This TCR beta chain was identified in a study of identical twins. This clonotype was detected a few times. Its antigen is as yet unknown. A universal primer site came from template switching; cDNA carried unique molecular identifiers. TCRdb passed the 5' RACE reads through MiXCR, listing each CDR3 protein once. The repertoire holds a few hundred thousand distinct CDR3 sequences, with roughly 13% as singletons. Findings and caveats of the study: Models came in too low on out-of-frame TCR alpha sharing in monozygotic twins. The more abundant beta clonotypes in cord blood had fewer insertions, and memory repertoires did not show this.

The CDR3 extends over 17 amino acids. The germline V gene encodes CDR1 MNHEY and CDR2 SVGEGT. The V and J ends lost 6 bases and 2 bases respectively, with 20 bases between them. The same specimen was also included in a second study, on yellow fever vaccine responses in identical twins.

The chain has TRBV6-2 or TRBV6-3 and TRBJ2-4; D possibly corresponds to TRBD1 (5 bases). Source material: CD4+ T cells sorted from blood. The receptor was derived from a woman aged 18-29 years in good health. The CDR3 reads CASSTRQSIISKNIQYF. CDR3 nucleotides: TGTGCCAGCAGCACCCGACAGAGCATTATCTCCAAAAACATTCAGTACTTC.